The sequence of this T cell receptor (beta chain) was determined in a study of blood T cell repertoires in COVID-19. Looking at the study overall: Sites in the United States, Italy and Spain provided acute and convalescent COVID-19 samples. The cDNA or gDNA used as material had been derived from T cells, B-cell-depleted T cells, or PBMCs.

This CDR3 region has 16 residues. V was pared by 2 bases and J by 3 bases, with 16 bases between. The germline V gene has CDR1 KGHSH and CDR2 LQKENI. This clone was found once. Per the study methods: Reference gene primer amplification yielded estimated nucleated cell counts. Only in-frame clones appear in the TCRdb table, and some are missing; sequencing was by immunoSEQ multiplex PCR. The V and J calls and clone size were taken over from that table, and D and trimming were inferred from the DNA. The table records under 150,000 clones, 80% to 90% of them present only once. The sequencing input was peripheral blood. The clonotype originates from a man aged 35-49 years with acute or convalescent COVID-19. The rearrangement links TRBV18 to TRBJ1-1, with D possibly being TRBD1 (5 bases). The CDR3 protein is CASSPRVAGRDTEAFF. For the CDR3, the DNA is TGTGCCAGCTCACCAAGAGTGGCAGGGAGGGACACTGAAGCTTTCTTT.